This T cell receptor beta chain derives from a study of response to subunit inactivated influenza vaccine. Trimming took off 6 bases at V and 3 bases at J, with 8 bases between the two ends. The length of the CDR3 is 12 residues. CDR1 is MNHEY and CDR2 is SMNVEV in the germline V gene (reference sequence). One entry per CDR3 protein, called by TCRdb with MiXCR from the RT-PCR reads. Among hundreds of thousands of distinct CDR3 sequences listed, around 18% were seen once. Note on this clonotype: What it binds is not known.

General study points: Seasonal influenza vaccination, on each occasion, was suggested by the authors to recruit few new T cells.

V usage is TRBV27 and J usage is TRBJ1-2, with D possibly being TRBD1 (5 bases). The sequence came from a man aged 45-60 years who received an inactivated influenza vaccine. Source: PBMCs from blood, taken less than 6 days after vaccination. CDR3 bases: TGTGCCAGCAGAACAGGATACTATGGCTACACCTTC. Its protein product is CASRTGYYGYTF.